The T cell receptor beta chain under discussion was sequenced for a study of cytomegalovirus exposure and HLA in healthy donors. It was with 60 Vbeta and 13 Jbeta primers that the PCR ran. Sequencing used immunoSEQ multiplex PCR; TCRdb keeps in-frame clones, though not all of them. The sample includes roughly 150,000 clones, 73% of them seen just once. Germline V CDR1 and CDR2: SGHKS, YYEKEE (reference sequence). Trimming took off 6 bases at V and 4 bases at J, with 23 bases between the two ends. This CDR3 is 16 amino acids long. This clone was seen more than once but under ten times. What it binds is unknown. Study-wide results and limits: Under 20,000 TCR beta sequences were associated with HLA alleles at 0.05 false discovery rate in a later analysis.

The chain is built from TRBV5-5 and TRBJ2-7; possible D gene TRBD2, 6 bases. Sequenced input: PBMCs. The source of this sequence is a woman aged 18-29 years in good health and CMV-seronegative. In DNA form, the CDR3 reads TGTGCCAGCACCTTCACCGGGCCGGGGGTAGGTTACGAGCAGTACTTC. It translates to CASTFTGPGVGYEQYF. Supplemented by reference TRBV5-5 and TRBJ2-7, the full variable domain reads DAGVTQSPTHLIKTRGQQVTLRCSPISGHKSVSWYQQVLGQGPQFIFQYYEKEERGRGNFPDRFSARQFPNYSSELNVNALLLGDSALYLCASTFTGPGVGYEQYFGPGTRLTVT.